Presented here are 19 T cell receptor beta chains from one specimen sequenced in a study of siplizumab effects on memory and regulatory T cells. Here immunoSEQ multiplex PCR was the method, and the copy in TCRdb shows in-frame clones only, minus some. The sample holds roughly 100,000 clones; 80% to 95% are singletons and the top ten take 0.85% to 1.3%. The sample consisted of CD4+ T cells sorted from blood. The source is a human donor in good health.

This clone was found once. V gene TRBV11-3 combines with J gene TRBJ2-5; 13 nucleotides match TRBD2. This CDR3 spans 16 amino acids. CDR1 SGHNT and CDR2 YENEEA come from the germline V gene. With V trimmed by 3 bases and J by 3 bases, 4 bases remained unmatched. The CDR3 spells CASSLRTSGSKETQYF. Here the CDR3 DNA reads TGTGCCAGCAGCTTGAGGACTAGCGGGAGCAAAGAGACCCAGTACTTC.

This clone was recorded once. The rearrangement joins TRBV10-3 to TRBJ2-7, with D possibly being TRBD2 (6 bases). This CDR3 spans 12 amino acids. Trimming left V 11 bases short and J 4 bases short, with 15 bases between. Germline lookup yields CDR1 ENHRY and CDR2 SYGVKD. The CDR3 region has the DNA TGTGCCGCCCGGGACTTCTTATACGAGCAGTACTTC. Protein product: CAARDFLYEQYF.

The chain carries TRBV11-3 and TRBJ2-2; D assignment may be TRBD1 or TRBD2 (5 bases each). The CDR3 is made up of 15 amino acids. The V gene lost 5 bases and the J gene lost 4 bases, with 14 bases spanning the gap. The germline V gene encodes CDR1 SGHNT and CDR2 YENEEA. CDR3 sequence (DNA): TGTGCCAGCAGCAGAACGGGACGACCCACCGGGGAGCTGTTTTTT. Encoded protein: CASSRTGRPTGELFF. Full variable domain (missing parts from reference TRBV11-3 and TRBJ2-2): EAGVVQSPRYKIIEKKQPVAFWCNPISGHNTLYWYLQNLGQGPELLIRYENEEAVDDSQLPKDRFSAERLKGVDSTLKIQPAELGDSAVYLCASSRTGRPTGELFFGEGSRLTVL.

The chain links TRBV7-9 to TRBJ1-1; 9 nucleotides align to TRBD1. The germline V gene has CDR1 SEHNR and CDR2 FQNEAQ (reference sequence). The CDR3 sequence is 15 residues long. The V segment lost 5 bases and the J segment 2 bases; nucleotides outside the gene matches: 6. CDR3 sequence (DNA): TGTGCCAGCAGCCCAGGGACAGGGCGAAACACTGAAGCTTTCTTT. This gives the protein CASSPGTGRNTEAFF.

This clone was seen a few times. The chain joins TRBV18 to TRBJ1-1, with a possible D match to TRBD1 (5 bases). Trimming pared 8 bases from V and 1 base from J, leaving 11 bases between. Germline loops: CDR1 KGHSH, CDR2 LQKENI. This CDR3 spans 13 amino acids. The CDR3 DNA sequence: TGTGCCAGCAAGGGGTACAGGAACACTGAAGCTTTCTTT. This translates into CASKGYRNTEAFF.

The rearrangement links TRBV30 to TRBJ2-5; 10 nucleotides match TRBD2. The V and J ends lost 0 bases and 2 bases, in that order; junction bases with no gene match: 12. This CDR3 spans 18 amino acids. Germline V gives CDR1 GTSNPN, CDR2 SVGIG (reference sequence). The CDR3 loop is CAWSVLSGRIGIQETQYF. DNA of the CDR3: TGTGCCTGGAGTGTACTTAGCGGGAGGATCGGAATACAAGAGACCCAGTACTTC.

DNA for the CDR3: TGTGCCAGCAGTGCTCGGACTCCATACAATGAGCAGTTCTTC. Its translation is CASSARTPYNEQFF. The gene calls are TRBV6-1 and TRBJ2-1; the D gene is possibly TRBD2 (5 bases). Germline V CDR1 and CDR2: MNHNS, SASEGT. The length of the CDR3 is 14 residues. Trimming stripped 4 bases from V and 4 bases from J, with 11 bases between.

The chain combines TRBV11-2 with TRBJ2-1, with D possibly being TRBD1 or TRBD2 (7 bases each). The CDR3 is 15 amino acids. Germline loops: CDR1 SGHAT, CDR2 FQNNGV. The V end was cut by 6 bases, the J end by 10 bases, with 22 bases between. This CDR3 reads CASRGGSSTGREQFF. CDR3 bases: TGTGCCAGCAGGGGGGGGTCTTCGACAGGGCGCGAGCAGTTCTTC.

The chain couples TRBV7-9 to TRBJ2-7; D may be TRBD1 (6 bases). V lost 8 bases and J 1 base, leaving 15 bases between the germline ends. The CDR3 runs to 14 residues. Germline values: CDR1 SEHNR, CDR2 FQNEAQ (reference sequence). CDR3 bases: TGTGCCAGCCTAACTGCAGGGGCTTCCTACGAGCAGTACTTC. Residues: CASLTAGASYEQYF. Complete variable domain (other parts from reference TRBV7-9 and TRBJ2-7): DTGVSQNPRHKITKRGQNVTFRCDPISEHNRLYWYRQTLGQGPEFLTYFQNEAQLEKSRLLSDRFSAERPKGSFSTLEIQRTEQGDSAMYLCASLTAGASYEQYFGPGTRLTVT.

The chain joins TRBV30 to TRBJ2-6; no reliable D call. The V gene's germline CDR1 is GTSNPN and CDR2 SVGIG (reference sequence). The CDR3 runs to 15 residues. V lost 0 bases and J 0 bases, leaving 6 bases between the germline ends. The CDR3 DNA reads TGTGCCTGGAGTGTTCCGGTCTCTGGGGCCAACGTCCTGACTTTC. As protein: CAWSVPVSGANVLTF.

The chain is built from TRBV25-1 and TRBJ2-1; TRBD1 might be the D (6 bases). The V end was cut by 5 bases, the J end by 9 bases, with 11 bases between. Per germline, CDR1 MGHDK and CDR2 SYGVNS. The CDR3 loop spans 12 amino acids. The CDR3, as DNA: TGTGCCAGCAGTACACAGGGTGGTGAGCAGTTCTTC. This gives the protein CASSTQGGEQFF.

This sequence joins TRBV18 and TRBJ2-3, with a weak D call TRBD2 (5 bases). V lost 0 bases and J lost 9, with 13 bases in between. The length of the CDR3 is 14 residues. CDR1 is KGHSH and CDR2 is LQKENI in the germline V gene. The CDR3 here is CASSPPVVGGTQYF. CDR3 coding DNA: TGTGCCAGCTCACCACCTGTAGTGGGCGGGACGCAGTATTTT.

CDR3 residues: CASSFPEFYGYTF. CDR3 coding DNA: TGTGCCAGCAGCTTCCCGGAGTTCTATGGCTACACCTTC. The rearrangement uses TRBV7-8 and TRBJ1-2; no reliable D call. V lost 3 bases and J lost 4, with 9 bases in between. Germline CDR1 and CDR2: SGHVS and FQNEAQ. The CDR3 runs to 13 residues.

This clone has only a few counts. The chain is built from TRBV2 and TRBJ1-2, with D perhaps matching TRBD1 (6 bases). Between the trimmed V and J ends, which lost 4 bases and 2 bases, there was a span of 11 bases. Germline assignment: CDR1 SNHLY and CDR2 FYNNEI. The CDR3 is made up of 14 amino acids. In DNA, the CDR3 is TGTGCCAGCAGTGTAATGCAGGGGAACTATGGCTACACCTTC. The encoded protein is CASSVMQGNYGYTF.

Details on this clone: Other DNA sequences within the sample encode an identical CDR3. The J gene is TRBJ2-5, the V gene TRBV25-1; D tentatively reads TRBD1 or TRBD2 (6 bases each). The germline V gene has CDR1 MGHDK and CDR2 SYGVNS. The CDR3 loop spans 15 amino acids. Trimming took 1 base from V and 3 from J, leaving 12 bases between them. CDR3 bases: TGTGCCAGCAGTGAATTCCGGGGGCGGGAAGAGACCCAGTACTTC. This sequence encodes CASSEFRGREETQYF.

The chain couples TRBV10-1 to TRBJ1-5; unclear D gene. The CDR3 totals 15 residues. The V and J ends lost 2 bases and 8 bases respectively, with 16 bases between them. Germline V lookup: CDR1 WNHNN, CDR2 SYGVQD (reference sequence). CDR3: CASSEGIHPGEPQHF. The CDR3 DNA sequence: TGCGCCAGCAGTGAGGGAATCCACCCTGGTGAGCCCCAGCATTTT.

The chain employs TRBV12-5 and TRBJ2-1; D possibly corresponds to TRBD2 (6 bases). V dropped 2 bases and J dropped 6 bases, with 11 bases sitting between them. In germline, CDR1 is LGHNT, CDR2 FRNRAP. This CDR3 is built from 14 residues. CDR3 nucleotides: TGTGCTAGTGGTTTGAGAATGGGGGGCAATGAGCAGTTCTTC. This codes for CASGLRMGGNEQFF.

The CDR3 spells CASSSQRAQGTEAFF. The CDR3 nucleotides read TGTGCCAGCAGTTCCCAAAGAGCACAGGGGACTGAAGCTTTCTTT. The V and J genes are TRBV28 and TRBJ1-1; 7 bases are shared with TRBD1. Trimming took 4 bases from V and 5 from J; bases not matched to a gene: 10. CDR1 MDHEN and CDR2 SYDVKM come from the germline V gene. The CDR3 runs to 15 residues.

In this sample, this clone turned up once. This rearrangement joins TRBV7-9 to TRBJ2-5; D is unclear. The germline gives CDR1 SEHNR, CDR2 FQNEAQ (reference sequence). The CDR3 is 15 residues long. V was pared by 5 bases and J by 2 bases, with 15 bases between. CDR3 sequence: CASSGEATRQETQYF. The DNA of the CDR3 is TGTGCCAGCAGCGGAGAGGCTACTCGACAAGAGACCCAGTACTTC.